Below are 11 T cell receptor beta chains sequenced from a single sample in a study of identical twins. A single record per CDR3 protein comes from TCRdb applying MiXCR to the 5' RACE reads. The sample contains 240,000 or so distinct CDR3 sequences, roughly an eighth of which appear only once. The sample was also linked to a second study, of yellow fever vaccine responses in identical twins.

Material: memory (CD45RO+) T cells sorted from blood. These TCRs come from a woman aged 18-29 years in good health.

This clonotype was seen only a few times. The gene calls are TRBV3-1 and TRBJ1-1; a weak D match, TRBD1 (5 bases). Per germline, CDR1 LGHDT and CDR2 YNNKEL (reference sequence). This CDR3 has 14 residues. V was shortened by 1 base and J by 1 base, with 7 bases between the two germline ends. CDR3 DNA sequence: TGTGCCAGCAGCCAAGGTGGGGGGAACACTGAAGCTTTCTTT. It specifies CASSQGGGNTEAFF.

This clonotype has a single count. The chain couples TRBV3-1 to TRBJ2-2; a weak D match, TRBD1 (7 bases). CDR3 length: 16 amino acids. Trimming stripped 0 bases from V and 3 bases from J, with 11 bases between. The germline V gene encodes CDR1 LGHDT and CDR2 YNNKEL (reference sequence). This chain's CDR3 is CASSQDRGADTGELFF. In nucleotides, the CDR3 is TGTGCCAGCAGCCAAGACAGGGGGGCCGACACCGGGGAGCTGTTTTTT. The full variable domain, with the rest looked up from reference TRBV3-1 and TRBJ2-2, is DTAVSQTPKYLVTQMGNDKSIKCEQNLGHDTMYWYKQDSKKFLKIMFSYNNKELIINETVPNRFSPKSPDKAHLNLHINSLELGDSAVYFCASSQDRGADTGELFFGEGSRLTVL.

This clonotype was seen ten or more times. The chain couples TRBV5-1 to TRBJ2-1; no definite D call. This CDR3 has 13 amino acids. Germline loops: CDR1 SGHRS, CDR2 YFSETQ. V shed 7 bases and J shed 5 bases, with 13 bases lying between them. The CDR3 bases are TGCGCCAGCCGCTATTACCAGGACAATGAGCAGTTCTTC. It translates to CASRYYQDNEQFF.

This clonotype has only a few counts. CDR3 nucleotide sequence: TGCGCCAGCAGCCAGGCGACAGGGGTCACAGATACGCAGTATTTT. The encoded protein is CASSQATGVTDTQYF. The chain has TRBV4-3 and TRBJ2-3; 8 bases match TRBD1. The V segment lost 3 bases and the J segment 2 bases; nucleotides outside the gene matches: 4. CDR1 is LGHNA, CDR2 YSLEER, per germline. CDR3 length equals 15 residues.

To note about this clonotype: The junction shows a germline mismatch at one end, possibly a read error. The chain uses TRBV7-6 and TRBJ2-1, with D maybe TRBD1 (6 bases). This CDR3 contains 14 residues. Germline V gene sequence: CDR1 SGHVS, CDR2 FNYEAQ. The CDR3 spells CASSMTSRDNERFF. The CDR3, as DNA: TGTGCCAGCAGCATGACCTCCAGGGACAATGAGCGGTTCTTC.

This clonotype appeared many times. The CDR3 spells CASSQAISAGTGDTQYF. CDR3 sequence (DNA): TGTGCCAGCAGCCAAGCGATTAGCGCGGGGACGGGAGATACGCAGTATTTT. The gene calls are TRBV3-1 and TRBJ2-3, with D possibly matching TRBD2 (6 bases). The V end lost 1 base, the J end lost 5 bases, and 19 bases lay between the germline ends. Germline CDR1 LGHDT, CDR2 YNNKEL (reference sequence). The CDR3 sequence is 17 residues long.

This clonotype was seen ten or more times. The chain recombines TRBV4-2 with TRBJ1-6; TRBD1 is a possible D gene (5 bases). The CDR3 sequence is 15 residues long. Germline V gives CDR1 LGHNA, CDR2 YNFKEQ. The ends were cut back, 3 bases at V and 6 bases at J, with 12 bases in the middle. The CDR3 DNA sequence: TGTGCCAGCAGCCAGGGGACGACGCTTAATTCACCCCTCCACTTT. Amino acids: CASSQGTTLNSPLHF.

This clonotype was observed many times. This CDR3 is CASSGQGSYNEQFF. The CDR3 bases are TGTGCCAGCAGTGGACAGGGATCCTACAATGAGCAGTTCTTC. V and J are TRBV6-1 and TRBJ2-1; 7 bases map to TRBD1. J was trimmed by 1 base and V by 4 bases; bases with no gene match: 1. Germline loops: CDR1 MNHNS, CDR2 SASEGT. The CDR3 totals 14 residues.

This clonotype was recorded a few times. This chain links TRBV29-1 with TRBJ2-7; possibly TRBD1 or TRBD2 for D (5 bases each). The CDR3 spans 12 residues. Trimming cost V 6 bases and J 2 bases, with 11 bases left between them. Germline CDR1 is SQVTM and CDR2 is ANQGSEA. The CDR3 is CSVRDGTYEQYF. CDR3 sequence (DNA): TGCAGCGTCCGGGACGGCACCTACGAGCAGTACTTC.

This clonotype was counted between two and nine times. The chain is built from TRBV9 and TRBJ1-1; D remains ambiguous. The CDR3 has 13 amino acids. V lost 3 bases and J lost 5, with 11 bases in between. The germline V gene encodes CDR1 SGDLS and CDR2 YYNGEE. DNA for the CDR3: TGTGCCAGCAGCGGAAGGTCGGGGACTGAAGCTTTCTTT. Translated: CASSGRSGTEAFF.

The chain has TRBV7-2 and TRBJ2-2; 7 positions agree with TRBD1. This CDR3 is 15 amino acids long. Per germline, CDR1 SGHTA and CDR2 FQGNSA. The ends lost 4 bases at V and 3 bases at J; junction bases unmatched: 5. The CDR3 protein is CASSSGQVYTGELFF. CDR3 nucleotide sequence: TGTGCCAGCAGCTCTGGACAGGTCTACACCGGGGAGCTGTTTTTT.